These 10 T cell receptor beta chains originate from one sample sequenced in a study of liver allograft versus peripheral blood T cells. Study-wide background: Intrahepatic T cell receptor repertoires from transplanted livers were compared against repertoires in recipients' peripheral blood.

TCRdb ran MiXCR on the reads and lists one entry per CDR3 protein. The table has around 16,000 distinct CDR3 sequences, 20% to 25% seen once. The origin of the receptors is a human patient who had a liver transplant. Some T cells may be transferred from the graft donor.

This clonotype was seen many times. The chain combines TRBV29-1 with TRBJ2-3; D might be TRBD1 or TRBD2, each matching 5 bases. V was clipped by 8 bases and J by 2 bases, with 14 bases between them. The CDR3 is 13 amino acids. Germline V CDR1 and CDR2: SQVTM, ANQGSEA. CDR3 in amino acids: CSSPGTYTDTQYF. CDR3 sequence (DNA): TGCAGCTCCCCGGGGACCTACACAGATACGCAGTATTTT.

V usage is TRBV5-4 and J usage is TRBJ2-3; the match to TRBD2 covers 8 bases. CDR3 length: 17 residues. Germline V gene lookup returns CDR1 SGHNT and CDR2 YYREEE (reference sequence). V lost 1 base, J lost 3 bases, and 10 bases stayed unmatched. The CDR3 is CASSLKLSGSTTDTQYF. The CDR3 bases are TGTGCCAGCAGCTTGAAACTGAGCGGGAGTACAACAGATACGCAGTATTTT.

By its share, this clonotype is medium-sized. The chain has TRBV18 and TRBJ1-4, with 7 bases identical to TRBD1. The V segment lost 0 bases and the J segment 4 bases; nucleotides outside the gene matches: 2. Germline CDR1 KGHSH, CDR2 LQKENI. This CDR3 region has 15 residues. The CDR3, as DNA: TGTGCCAGCTCACCACCTACAGGGGATAATGAAAAACTGTTTTTT. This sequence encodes CASSPPTGDNEKLFF.

The CDR3 protein is CASKEQSSYNSPLHF. Here the CDR3 DNA reads TGTGCCAGCAAGGAACAGAGCTCCTATAATTCACCCCTCCACTTT. J is TRBJ1-6 and V is TRBV2; D gene ambiguous. The CDR3 has 15 residues. V lost 7 bases and J 0 bases, leaving 10 bases between the germline ends. CDR1 and CDR2 from the germline V gene are SNHLY and FYNNEI. Variable domain in full (rest from reference TRBV2 and TRBJ1-6): EPEVTQTPSHQVTQMGQEVILRCVPISNHLYFYWYRQILGQKVEFLVSFYNNEISEKSEIFDDQFSVERPDGSNFTLKIRSTKLEDSAMYFCASKEQSSYNSPLHFGNGTRLTVT.

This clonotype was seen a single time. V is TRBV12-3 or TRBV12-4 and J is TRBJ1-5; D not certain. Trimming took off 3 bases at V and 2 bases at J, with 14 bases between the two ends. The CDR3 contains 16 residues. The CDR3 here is CASSFFGGMGNQPQHF. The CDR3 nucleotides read TGTGCCAGCAGTTTTTTTGGCGGAATGGGCAATCAGCCCCAGCATTTT.

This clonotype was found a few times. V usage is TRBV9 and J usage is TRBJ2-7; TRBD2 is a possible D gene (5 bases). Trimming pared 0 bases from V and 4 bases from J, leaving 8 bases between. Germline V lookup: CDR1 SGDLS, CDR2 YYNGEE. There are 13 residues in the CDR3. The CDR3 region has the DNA TGTGCCAGCAGCGTAGATGAGGGTTACGAGCAGTACTTC. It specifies CASSVDEGYEQYF.

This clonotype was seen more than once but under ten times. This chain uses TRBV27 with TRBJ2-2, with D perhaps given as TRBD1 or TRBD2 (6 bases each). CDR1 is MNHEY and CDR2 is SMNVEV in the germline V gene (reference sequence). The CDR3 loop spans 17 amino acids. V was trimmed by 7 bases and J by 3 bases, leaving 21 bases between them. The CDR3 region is CASKSLAWGADTGELFF. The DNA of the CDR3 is TGTGCCAGCAAAAGTTTAGCGTGGGGGGCTGACACCGGGGAGCTGTTTTTT.

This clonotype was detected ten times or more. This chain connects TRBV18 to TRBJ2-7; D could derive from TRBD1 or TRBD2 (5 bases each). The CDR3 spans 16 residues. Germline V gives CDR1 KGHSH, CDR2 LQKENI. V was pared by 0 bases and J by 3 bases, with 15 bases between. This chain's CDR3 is CASSPPGVAAVYEQYF. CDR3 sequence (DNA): TGTGCCAGCTCACCACCGGGGGTGGCGGCGGTCTACGAGCAGTACTTC.

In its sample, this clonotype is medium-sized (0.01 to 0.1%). The CDR3 DNA sequence: TGTGCCATCAGTGAGTGGATGGGCAGTACGAACACTGAAGCTTTCTTT. Protein: CAISEWMGSTNTEAFF. V and J are TRBV10-3 and TRBJ1-1, with D unresolved. Germline lookup yields CDR1 ENHRY and CDR2 SYGVKD. CDR3 length: 16 amino acids. Trimming stripped 1 base from V and 1 base from J, with 13 bases between.

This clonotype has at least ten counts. Here the CDR3 DNA reads TGTGCCACCAGTGATTTCTACTGGCAGGGTTTCAACACCGGGGAGCTGTTTTTT. Amino acid sequence: CATSDFYWQGFNTGELFF. The chain combines TRBV24-1 with TRBJ2-2, with D perhaps TRBD1 (5 bases). CDR1 and CDR2 (germline): KGHDR, SFDVKD. The CDR3 sequence is 18 residues long. V dropped 1 base and J dropped 2 bases, with 16 bases sitting between them.